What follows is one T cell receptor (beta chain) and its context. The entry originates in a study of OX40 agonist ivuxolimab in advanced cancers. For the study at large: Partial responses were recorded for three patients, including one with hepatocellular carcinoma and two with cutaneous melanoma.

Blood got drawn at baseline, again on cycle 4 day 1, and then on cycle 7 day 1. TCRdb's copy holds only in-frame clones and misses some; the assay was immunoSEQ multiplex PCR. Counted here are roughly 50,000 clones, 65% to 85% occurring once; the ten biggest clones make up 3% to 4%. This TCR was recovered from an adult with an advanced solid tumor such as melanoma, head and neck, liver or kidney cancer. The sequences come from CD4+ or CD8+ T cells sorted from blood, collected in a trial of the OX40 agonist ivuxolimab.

The CDR3 here is CASSEIGRSNSPLHF. For the CDR3, the DNA is TGTGCCAGCAGTGAAATAGGGAGGAGTAATTCACCCCTCCACTTT. V usage is TRBV6-1 and J usage is TRBJ1-6; unclear D gene. V was pared by 2 bases and J by 6 bases, with 11 bases between. The germline gives CDR1 MNHNS, CDR2 SASEGT. This CDR3 comprises 15 residues.